This entry lists 7 T cell receptor beta chains sequenced from one sample in a study of blood T cell repertoires in COVID-19. Some clones are missing from TCRdb's copy, which holds only in-frame ones; the method was immunoSEQ multiplex PCR. The sample lists around 450,000 clones, about 85% occurring once. Material: PBMCs or T cells enriched from blood (not recorded which). These TCRs come from a woman under 30 who had recovered from COVID-19.

The V call is TRBV12-5, the J call TRBJ1-4; weak D call: TRBD1 (5 bases). V lost 5 bases to trimming and J lost 4 bases, with 17 bases between them. The CDR3 consists of 16 residues. Germline CDR1 is LGHNT and CDR2 is FRNRAP. DNA for the CDR3: TGTGCTAGTGGTATTAACCGGGACGGGAGTAATGAAAAACTGTTTTTT. It is translated as CASGINRDGSNEKLFF.

The table lists this clone with a count of one. The chain couples TRBV4-1 to TRBJ2-7, with TRBD2 identical over 8 bases. The germline gives CDR1 MGHRA, CDR2 YSYEKL. The CDR3 runs 14 residues. V shed 2 bases and J 2 bases; nucleotides not matched to a gene: 2. CDR3 region: CASSQLAGTYEQYF. The CDR3 DNA sequence: TGCGCCAGCAGCCAATTAGCGGGGACCTACGAGCAGTACTTC.

This clone was detected only a few times. The gene calls are TRBV29-1 and TRBJ1-1; D not resolved. Trimming took 5 bases from V and 0 from J, leaving 13 bases between them. The germline gives CDR1 SQVTM, CDR2 ANQGSEA. This CDR3 contains 14 residues. In DNA form, the CDR3 reads TGCAGCGTTCCTCATGGCGGCATGAACACTGAAGCTTTCTTT. Translated: CSVPHGGMNTEAFF.

This clone appeared once. Other DNA sequences within the sample encode an identical CDR3. The chain has TRBV12-3 or TRBV12-4 and TRBJ2-7; D is unresolved. The CDR3 totals 12 residues. With 2 bases removed from V and 3 bases from J, the gap between germline ends came to 5 bases. In DNA, the CDR3 is TGTGCCAGCAGTTTATCTTACTACGAGCAGTACTTC. It is translated as CASSLSYYEQYF.

In this sample, this clone turned up a few times. The rearrangement links TRBV5-1 to TRBJ1-1; 7 nucleotides line up with TRBD1. Germline assignment: CDR1 SGHRS and CDR2 YFSETQ. The CDR3 is 13 residues long. Trimming cost V 2 bases and J 10 bases; bases outside gene matches: 8. The CDR3 region is CASSFDREGGAFF. For the CDR3, the DNA is TGCGCCAGCAGCTTTGACAGGGAAGGTGGAGCTTTCTTT.

This clone was counted only a few times. The rearrangement uses TRBV2 and TRBJ1-1; tentative D call: TRBD1 (6 bases). The V gene's germline CDR1 is SNHLY and CDR2 FYNNEI. V lost 3 bases and J lost 1, with 15 bases in between. This CDR3 spans 16 amino acids. For the CDR3, the DNA is TGTGCCAGCAGTGACAATGTTGGGGGGGCGAACACTGAAGCTTTCTTT. This translates into CASSDNVGGANTEAFF.

This chain connects TRBV7-9 to TRBJ1-5; D uncertain. The germline V and J ends were trimmed by 2 bases and 6 bases, with 14 bases remaining between them. Germline values: CDR1 SEHNR, CDR2 FQNEAQ (reference sequence). The CDR3 runs to 15 residues. The CDR3 is CASSLTSGIGQPQHF. CDR3 nucleotides: TGTGCCAGCAGCTTAACTAGCGGAATAGGTCAGCCCCAGCATTTT.